The entry that follows covers one T cell receptor beta chain sequence. Produced via immunoSEQ multiplex PCR; TCRdb's table is partial and in-frame only. The sample records about 5,800 clones, about 90% being singletons. This CDR3 region has 17 residues. Germline CDR1 and CDR2: MGHRA and YSYEKL. V trimming: 1 base; J trimming: 3 bases; junction bases outside the gene matches: 12. This sample is part of a study of pediatric ulcerative colitis. The chain links TRBV4-1 to TRBJ2-7, with 7 bases that match TRBD2. The sequenced sample consisted of blood. The clonotype originates from a girl aged 10 to 17 who was a control in a study of pediatric ulcerative colitis. CDR3 region: CASSQGAGGDTRYEQYF. Here the CDR3 DNA reads TGCGCCAGCAGCCAAGGGGCTGGGGGGGATACCCGCTACGAGCAGTACTTC.